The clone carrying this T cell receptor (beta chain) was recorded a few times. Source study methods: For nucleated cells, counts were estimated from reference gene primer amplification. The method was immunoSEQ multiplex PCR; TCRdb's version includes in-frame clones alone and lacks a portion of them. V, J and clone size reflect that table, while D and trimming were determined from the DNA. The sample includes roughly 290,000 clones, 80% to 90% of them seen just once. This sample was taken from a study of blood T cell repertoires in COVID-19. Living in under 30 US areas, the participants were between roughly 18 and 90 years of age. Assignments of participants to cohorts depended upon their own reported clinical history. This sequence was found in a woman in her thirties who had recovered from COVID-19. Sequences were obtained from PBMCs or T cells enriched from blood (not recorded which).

Here the CDR3 reads CATSDYPGQPQHF. CDR3 nucleotide sequence: TGTGCCACCAGTGATTACCCAGGGCAGCCCCAGCATTTT. The chain carries TRBV24-1 and TRBJ1-5; TRBD1 might be the D (5 bases). Deletions cut 2 bases from V and 7 bases from J, with 8 bases between. CDR1 is KGHDR, CDR2 SFDVKD, per germline. CDR3 length equals 13 residues.